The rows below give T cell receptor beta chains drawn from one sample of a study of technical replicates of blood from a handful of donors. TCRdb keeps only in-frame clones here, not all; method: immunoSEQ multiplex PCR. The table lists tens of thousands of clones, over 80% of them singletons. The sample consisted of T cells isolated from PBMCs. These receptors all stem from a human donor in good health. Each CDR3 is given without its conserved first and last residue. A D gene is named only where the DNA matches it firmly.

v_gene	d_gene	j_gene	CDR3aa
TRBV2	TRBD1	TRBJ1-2	ASSEDPRTGGDGYT
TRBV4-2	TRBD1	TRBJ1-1	ASSQDTGGRTEAF
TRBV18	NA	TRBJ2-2	ASSPPTGGELF
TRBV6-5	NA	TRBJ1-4	ASSSYRESNEKLF
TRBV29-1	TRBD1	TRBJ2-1	SAGQGSNEQF
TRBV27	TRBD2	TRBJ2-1	ASSPGLLYNEQF
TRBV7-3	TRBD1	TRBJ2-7	ASSRGQAYEQY
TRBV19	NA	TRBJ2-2	ATNRGRDGELF
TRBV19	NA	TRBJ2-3	ASSIVGGDTQY
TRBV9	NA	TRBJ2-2	ASSVIGGAGRSGELF
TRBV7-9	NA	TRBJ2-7	ATSGVRGEQY
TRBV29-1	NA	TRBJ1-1	SASGSHNTEAF
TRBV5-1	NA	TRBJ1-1	ASSLAQTSNTEAF
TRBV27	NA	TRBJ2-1	ASSLRAGFEQF
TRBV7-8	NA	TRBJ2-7	ASSLGTEQY
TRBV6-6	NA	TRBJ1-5	ASSYYSGYQPQH
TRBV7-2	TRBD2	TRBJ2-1	ASSLSGSSYNEQF
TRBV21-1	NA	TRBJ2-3	ASSKVRDTQY
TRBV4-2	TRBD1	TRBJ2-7	ASSQDLSDTTTGPFSYEQY
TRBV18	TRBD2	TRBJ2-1	ASSPPTSGRNEQF
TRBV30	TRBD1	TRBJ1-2	AWSAQGARGYT
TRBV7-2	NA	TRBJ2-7	ASGGLYEQY
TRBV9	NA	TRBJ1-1	ASSGSSGEAF
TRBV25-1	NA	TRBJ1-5	ATSAGDSNQPQH
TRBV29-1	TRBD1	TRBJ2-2	SVDTGTGNTGELF
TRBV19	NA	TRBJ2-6	ASSMQISGANVLT
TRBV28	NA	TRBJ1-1	ASTRKGDEAF
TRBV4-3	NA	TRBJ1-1	ASSQDPGNMNTEAF
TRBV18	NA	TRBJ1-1	ASSPQGANTEAF
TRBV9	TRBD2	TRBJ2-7	ASSPYSGRAYEQY
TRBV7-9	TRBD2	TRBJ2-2	ASSSFAGTTFSGELF
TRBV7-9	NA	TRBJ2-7	ASTSGVLYEQY
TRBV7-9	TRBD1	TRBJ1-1	ASSSTGMAF
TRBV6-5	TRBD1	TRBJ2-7	ASSYSGTGFSEQY
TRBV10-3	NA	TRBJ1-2	AISERGQSNYGYT
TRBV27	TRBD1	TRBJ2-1	ASSLMRGREQF
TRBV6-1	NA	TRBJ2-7	ASIQDPGVYEQY
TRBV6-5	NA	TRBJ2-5	ASSYVAGRETQY
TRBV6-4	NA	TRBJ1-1	ASSASVNTEAF
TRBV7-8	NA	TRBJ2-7	ASSLGGGYEQY
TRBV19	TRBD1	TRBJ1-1	ASTTGIKAF
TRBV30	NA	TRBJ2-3	AWSVSSATDTQY
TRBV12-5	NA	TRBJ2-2	ASGPQTFTGELF
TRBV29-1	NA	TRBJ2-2	SVEGRNTGELF
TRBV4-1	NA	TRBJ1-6	ASSQKEQRLSPLH
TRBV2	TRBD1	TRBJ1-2	ASSSGQGMMGYGYT
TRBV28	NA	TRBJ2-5	ASSLNGVGAQETQY
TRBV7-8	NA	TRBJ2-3	ASSSFRGAWLATLTDTQY
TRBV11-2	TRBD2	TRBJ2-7	ASSFTSGMAYEQY
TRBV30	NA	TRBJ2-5	AWSGPGQEGETQY
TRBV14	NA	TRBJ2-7	ASSQDFYEQY
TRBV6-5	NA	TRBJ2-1	ASSYWGGLDYNEQF
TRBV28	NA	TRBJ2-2	ASNTYTGELF
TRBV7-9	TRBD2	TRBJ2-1	ASSFPGLANNEQF